Below, 22 T cell receptor beta chains from the same sample are listed, as sequenced in a study of blood T cell repertoires in COVID-19. The table came from immunoSEQ multiplex PCR; TCRdb's copy has only in-frame clones and leaves some out. The table records about 83,000 clones, around 88% of them present only once. The specimen sequenced was peripheral blood. The receptors derive from a man aged 50 or older with active COVID-19.

This clone was observed a handful of times. The V and J genes are TRBV11-2 and TRBJ2-5; TRBD2 might be the D (5 bases). Germline V gives CDR1 SGHAT, CDR2 FQNNGV. This CDR3 is 14 amino acids long. The V gene lost 1 base and the J gene lost 5 bases, with 11 bases spanning the gap. The CDR3 region is CASSLARGWETQYF. CDR3 DNA: TGTGCCAGCAGCTTAGCCCGGGGTTGGGAGACCCAGTACTTC. Looking up the rest from reference TRBV11-2 and TRBJ2-5 gives the full variable domain: EAGVAQSPRYKIIEKRQSVAFWCNPISGHATLYWYQQILGQGPKLLIQFQNNGVVDDSQLPKDRFSAERLKGVDSTLKIQPAKLEDSAVYLCASSLARGWETQYFGPGTRLLVL.

The chain couples TRBV24-1 to TRBJ2-5, with TRBD1 identical over 8 bases. The CDR3 is made up of 15 amino acids. V dropped 3 bases and J dropped 2; count of bases not matched to a gene: 4. The germline V gene has CDR1 KGHDR and CDR2 SFDVKD. CDR3 in amino acids: CATSDGQGGQETQYF. The CDR3 region has the DNA TGTGCCACCAGTGATGGACAGGGTGGTCAAGAGACCCAGTACTTC.

The chain recombines TRBV19 with TRBJ2-3; 8 bases fit TRBD1. The CDR3 runs 16 residues. Per germline, CDR1 LNHDA and CDR2 SQIVND (reference sequence). V lost 1 base, J lost 4 bases, and 7 bases stayed unmatched. The CDR3 reads CASSIGTGSFPDTQYF. The CDR3, as DNA: TGTGCCAGTAGTATAGGGACAGGGTCCTTTCCAGATACGCAGTATTTT. Full variable domain (rest looked up from reference TRBV19 and TRBJ2-3): DGGITQSPKYLFRKEGQNVTLSCEQNLNHDAMYWYRQDPGQGLRLIYYSQIVNDFQKGDIAEGYSVSREKKESFPLTVTSAQKNPTAFYLCASSIGTGSFPDTQYFGPGTRLTVL.

The rearrangement joins TRBV7-8 to TRBJ2-1; 11 bases are a match to TRBD2. Germline values: CDR1 SGHVS, CDR2 FQNEAQ. Unmatched junction bases numbered 5, after V lost 1 base and J lost 9 bases. The CDR3 sequence is 15 residues long. The CDR3 DNA reads as TGTGCCAGCAGCTTAGGACTAGCGGGACTCGGTGAGCAGTTCTTC. This translates into CASSLGLAGLGEQFF.

This chain links TRBV7-6 with TRBJ2-7; 10 bases match TRBD2. V was pared by 0 bases and J by 5 bases, with 7 bases of the junction left unmatched. The CDR3 covers 16 residues. CDR1 is SGHVS and CDR2 is FNYEAQ in the germline V gene. CDR3: CASSLAAVAGGHEQYF. The CDR3 nucleotides are TGTGCCAGCAGCTTAGCGGCGGTAGCGGGAGGTCACGAGCAGTACTTC.

The chain recombines TRBV14 with TRBJ1-1; 7 bases align to TRBD1. Germline CDR1 and CDR2: SGHDN and FVKESK. V shed 0 bases and J 8 bases; nucleotides not matched to a gene: 6. The CDR3 spans 14 residues. CDR3 sequence: CASSQDPGGREAFF. The CDR3 DNA reads as TGTGCCAGCAGCCAAGATCCAGGGGGACGAGAAGCTTTCTTT. Based on the CDR3 plus reference TRBV14 and TRBJ1-1, the full variable domain is EAGVTQFPSHSVIEKGQTVTLRCDPISGHDNLYWYRRVMGKEIKFLLHFVKESKQDESGMPNNRFLAERTGGTYSTLKVQPAELEDSGVYFCASSQDPGGREAFFGQGTRLTVV.

This clone was found a few times. The chain carries TRBV28 and TRBJ1-2; a weak D match, TRBD1 (6 bases). Germline assignment: CDR1 MDHEN and CDR2 SYDVKM. The CDR3 runs to 14 residues. Trimming pared 2 bases from V and 4 bases from J, leaving 11 bases between. The CDR3 sequence is CASSLGGGVYGYTF. The CDR3 coding sequence is TGTGCCAGCAGTTTAGGAGGGGGGGTCTATGGCTACACCTTC.

The CDR3 bases are TGTGCCACCAGTGATTTGACAGGGTTTGCTGATCAGCCCCAGCATTTT. Its protein is CATSDLTGFADQPQHF. The J gene is TRBJ1-5, the V gene TRBV24-1; TRBD1 is a possible D gene (6 bases). The V end was cut by 0 bases, the J end by 5 bases, with 13 bases between. The CDR3 covers 16 residues. The germline V gene encodes CDR1 KGHDR and CDR2 SFDVKD.

The J gene is TRBJ1-6, the V gene TRBV7-3, with D possibly matching TRBD1 (6 bases). V was pared by 5 bases and J by 0 bases, with 14 bases between. Germline assignment: CDR1 SGHTA and CDR2 FQGTGA. The CDR3 length is 17 residues. The CDR3 sequence: CASSPTGPHSYNSPLHF. Here the CDR3 DNA reads TGTGCCAGCAGCCCCACAGGGCCCCACTCCTATAATTCACCCCTCCACTTT.

The rearrangement joins TRBV5-1 to TRBJ2-7; TRBD1 matches 9 bases. V gave up 5 bases and J gave up 6 bases; unmatched junction bases: 3. The CDR3 has 12 residues. Germline lookup yields CDR1 SGHRS and CDR2 YFSETQ. CDR3 amino acids: CASRLTGGEQYF. As DNA, the CDR3 is TGCGCCAGCAGACTGACAGGGGGCGAGCAGTACTTC.

V and J are TRBV19 and TRBJ1-4; 8 bases are shared with TRBD1. The CDR3 extends over 15 amino acids. Germline V gives CDR1 LNHDA, CDR2 SQIVND (reference sequence). The V segment lost 7 bases and the J segment 8 bases; nucleotides outside the gene matches: 12. CDR3 nucleotides: TGTGCCAGTAAACTCACGTCGACAGGGGAGGAAAAACTGTTTTTT. As protein: CASKLTSTGEEKLFF.

J is TRBJ2-7 and V is TRBV6-5, with D possibly matching TRBD2 (6 bases). This CDR3 has 12 amino acids. Deletions cut 8 bases from V and 2 bases from J, with 10 bases between. Germline CDR1 reads MNHEY; CDR2 reads SVGAGI. CDR3 nucleotide sequence: TGTGCCAGCGGGGGAGGCCCCTACGAGCAGTACTTC. It translates to CASGGGPYEQYF.

This sequence joins TRBV7-2 and TRBJ2-7; 7 bases align to TRBD1. Germline V gives CDR1 SGHTA, CDR2 FQGNSA. CDR3 length: 14 residues. The ends lost 5 bases at V and 5 bases at J; junction bases unmatched: 9. The CDR3 DNA is TGTGCCAGCAGCCCTTCACAGGGGACCCACGAGCAGTACTTC. This codes for CASSPSQGTHEQYF.

DNA for the CDR3: TGTGCCAGCAGTGACCAGGGACAGGAGTCAACTAATGAAAAACTGTTTTTT. Translating gives CASSDQGQESTNEKLFF. V is TRBV6-4 and J is TRBJ1-4, with 8 positions matching TRBD1. From germline, CDR1 is MRHNA and CDR2 SNTAGT. The CDR3 covers 17 residues. V was pared by 2 bases and J by 0 bases, with 5 bases of the junction left unmatched.

The chain combines TRBV19 with TRBJ2-3, with 16 bases aligning to TRBD2. The germline gives CDR1 LNHDA, CDR2 SQIVND (reference sequence). CDR3 size: 19 residues. V was clipped by 2 bases and J by 4 bases; unmatched bases: 9. The CDR3, as DNA: TGTGCCAGTAGTATATCCCCTCCGGGACTAGCGGGAGGGCCAGATACGCAGTATTTT. Translated, it gives CASSISPPGLAGGPDTQYF.

The chain is built from TRBV19 and TRBJ2-3; 11 bases fit TRBD2. The CDR3 covers 20 residues. Germline V gene lookup returns CDR1 LNHDA and CDR2 SQIVND (reference sequence). J gave up 6 bases and V 5 bases, and 22 bases lay outside the gene matches. In nucleotides, the CDR3 is TGTGCCAGTAGTCTCAGGACTAGCGGGTTAGGGGGTTTAGGACAGGATACGCAGTATTTT. Protein sequence: CASSLRTSGLGGLGQDTQYF.

The CDR3 bases are TGTGCCAGCAGCCAAGTTAGCGGGCCCTACAATGAGCAGTTCTTC. This sequence encodes CASSQVSGPYNEQFF. This rearrangement joins TRBV3-1 (or the pseudogene TRBV3-2) to TRBJ2-1, with 7 bases lining up with TRBD2. Germline V gene data show CDR1 as LGHDT and CDR2 as YNNKEL (reference sequence). The V segment lost 1 base and the J segment 2 bases; nucleotides outside the gene matches: 2. The CDR3 consists of 15 residues.

CDR3 DNA sequence: TGCGCCAGCAGCCAAGTAGTAGGGACAGGGGGGAATGAGCAGTTCTTC. It translates to CASSQVVGTGGNEQFF. The chain links TRBV4-1 to TRBJ2-1; 11 bases are shared with TRBD1. CDR1 and CDR2 (germline): MGHRA, YSYEKL. The junction had 6 bases not matched to a gene; V was cut back by 1 base and J by 7 bases. This CDR3 has 16 amino acids.

This CDR3 reads CASSQDGGGQEETQYF. CDR3 bases: TGTGCCAGCAGCCAAGATGGAGGGGGACAGGAAGAGACCCAGTACTTC. The chain carries TRBV4-2 and TRBJ2-5; 8 nucleotides match TRBD1. The CDR3 contains 16 residues. Germline V gene lookup returns CDR1 LGHNA and CDR2 YNFKEQ. The junction had 6 bases not matched to a gene; V was cut back by 0 bases and J by 3 bases.

V is TRBV19 and J is TRBJ1-2; D is ambiguous. The germline V gene encodes CDR1 LNHDA and CDR2 SQIVND (reference sequence). V lost 4 bases and J lost 8, with 11 bases in between. The CDR3 sequence is 12 residues long. DNA for the CDR3: TGTGCCAGTAGTAGCTCAGGCTCAGGCTACACCTTC. Its translation is CASSSSGSGYTF.

This clone occurred once. The CDR3 is CASSQITGGDALYGYTF. CDR3 DNA: TGTGCCAGCAGCCAGATAACAGGGGGCGATGCGCTCTATGGCTACACCTTC. The V and J genes are TRBV3-1 (or the pseudogene TRBV3-2) and TRBJ1-2; TRBD1 agrees at 9 bases. The CDR3 contains 17 residues. Germline CDR1 reads LGHDT; CDR2 reads YNNKEL (reference sequence). Losses at the gene ends were 3 bases for V and 4 bases for J; bases not matched to a gene: 12.

The genes are TRBV6-5 and TRBJ2-1; TRBD2 agrees at 7 bases. This CDR3 is built from 15 residues. The germline V gene has CDR1 MNHEY and CDR2 SVGAGI. With 7 bases clipped from V and 12 bases from J, the junction kept 18 bases outside the gene matches. Here the CDR3 DNA reads TGTGCCAGCAATACGCTAGCGGACGACAGAAAGGGGCAGTTCTTC. Translated, it gives CASNTLADDRKGQFF.